The text below deals with one TCR beta chain. The antigen is not known. This sample stems from a study of cytomegalovirus exposure and HLA in healthy donors. This CDR3 is built from 16 residues. CDR1 SGHNT and CDR2 YYREEE come from the germline V gene (reference sequence). The PCR contained 60 Vbeta and 13 Jbeta primers. Produced via immunoSEQ multiplex PCR; TCRdb's table is partial and in-frame only. This table has more than 80,000 clones, around 64% appearing once. Study conclusions and caveats: Researchers catalogued under 200 TCR beta chains as cytomegalovirus-associated. Relative to equally common others, HLA-associated TCR beta chains showed greater clonal expansion in a later analysis. Later on, analysis showed that most CMV-associated TCR beta chains appeared to be HLA-restricted.

The source is a man in his 60s in good health and CMV-seronegative. V usage is TRBV5-4 and J usage is TRBJ2-5, with 8 bases lining up with TRBD2. The better agreement between TRBJ2-7 and the DNA end casts doubt on the J call. The sample consisted of PBMCs. Here the CDR3 reads CASSPGGAVNLYEQYF. Written as DNA, the CDR3 is TGTGCCAGCAGCCCCGGGGGGGCCGTTAACCTATACGAGCAGTACTTC.